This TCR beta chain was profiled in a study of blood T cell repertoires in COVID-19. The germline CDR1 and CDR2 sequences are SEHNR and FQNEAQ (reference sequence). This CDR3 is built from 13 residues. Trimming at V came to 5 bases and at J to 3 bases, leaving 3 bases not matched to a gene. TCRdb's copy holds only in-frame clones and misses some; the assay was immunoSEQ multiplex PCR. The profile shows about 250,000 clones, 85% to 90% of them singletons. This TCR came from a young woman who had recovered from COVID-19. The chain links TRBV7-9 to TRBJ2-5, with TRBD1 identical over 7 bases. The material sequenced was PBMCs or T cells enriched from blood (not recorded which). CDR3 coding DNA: TGTGCCAGCAGCCACGACAGGGAAGAGACCCAGTACTTC. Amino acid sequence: CASSHDREETQYF.